This T cell receptor beta chain was identified during a study of beta chain features in type 1 diabetes. On the study more broadly: No age, gender or cell yield differences were seen between patients and healthy donors.

The table lists this clone with a few counts. Every bit of the isolated RNA underwent reverse transcription, so sequencing read expressed TCRB transcripts. The table came from immunoSEQ multiplex PCR; TCRdb's copy has only in-frame clones and leaves some out. The sample has about 620,000 clones; 15% to 17% are singletons. What was sequenced was naive CD4+ T cells from blood. The TCR sequence derives from a man younger than 35 in good health.

CDR3 DNA sequence: TGCGCCAGCAGCTTGGTAGGGACCGTCGCTGAAAAACTGTTTTTT. It translates to CASSLVGTVAEKLFF. The chain joins TRBV5-1 to TRBJ1-4, with a tentative D call TRBD1 (5 bases). The CDR3 runs to 15 residues. V gave up 0 bases and J gave up 7 bases, with 13 bases separating them. Germline V CDR1 and CDR2: SGHRS, YFSETQ. Variable domain in full (rest from reference TRBV5-1 and TRBJ1-4): KAGVTQTPRYLIKTRGQQVTLSCSPISGHRSVSWYQQTPGQGLQFLFEYFSETQRNKGNFPGRFSGRQFSNSRSEMNVSTLELGDSALYLCASSLVGTVAEKLFFGSGTQLSVL.